A few counts support the clone carrying this TCR beta chain. The antigen is undetermined. PBMCs, at least 7 million per sample, were isolated. The data belong to a study of blood T cells in healthy people across ages. Next came a second PCR, run for about 7 to 12 cycles, which used a sample-barcoded 5' primer along with a J-beta primer mix. Every cDNA was tagged by a template-switch adaptor with 12 random nucleotides. TCRdb fed the 5' RACE reads into MiXCR, producing one record per CDR3 protein. The sample has about 1 million distinct CDR3 sequences, less than 50% seen once; the top ten hold about 20%. The study, taken as a whole, reports: The study lacked donor CMV status, which possibly confounded expanded clonotype changes.

Sequencing was carried out using blood. The source is a woman aged 55-70 years in good health.

The CDR3: CASRPRWDRAYEQYF. DNA of the CDR3: TGTGCCAGCAGGCCTCGGTGGGACCGGGCCTACGAGCAGTACTTC. The rearrangement uses TRBV11-1 and TRBJ2-7, with D possibly being TRBD1 or TRBD2 (5 bases each). The CDR3 runs to 15 residues. V was trimmed by 6 bases and J by 2 bases, leaving 17 bases between them. Germline V gene sequence: CDR1 SGHAT, CDR2 FQDESV (reference sequence).